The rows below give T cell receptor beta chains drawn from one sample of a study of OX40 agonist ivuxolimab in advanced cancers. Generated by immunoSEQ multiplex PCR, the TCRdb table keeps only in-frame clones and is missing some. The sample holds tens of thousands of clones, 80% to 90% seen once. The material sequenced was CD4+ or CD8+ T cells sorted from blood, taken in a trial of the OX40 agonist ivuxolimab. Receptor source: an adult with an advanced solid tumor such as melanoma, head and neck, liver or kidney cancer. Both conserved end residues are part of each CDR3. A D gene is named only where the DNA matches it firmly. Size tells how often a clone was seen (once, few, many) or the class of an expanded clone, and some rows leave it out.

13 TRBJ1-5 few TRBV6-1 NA TGTGCCACCTCCAGGGAGGGGGATCAGCCCCAGCATTTT CATSREGDQPQHF
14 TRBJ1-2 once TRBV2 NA TGTGCCAGCAGTGAATTGGGGCGTGACTATGGCTACACCTTC CASSELGRDYGYTF
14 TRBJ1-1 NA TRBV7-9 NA TGTGCCAGCAGAAGGAAGGGGGAGGCCACTGAAGCTTTCTTT CASRRKGEATEAFF
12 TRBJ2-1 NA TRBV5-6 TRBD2 TGTGCCAGCAGCGCCAATAGCGGGGGGTGGTTCTTC CASSANSGGWFF
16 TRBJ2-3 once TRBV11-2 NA TGTGCCAGCAGCGCTGGTGCCCAGCGGGGCACAGATACGCAGTATTTT CASSAGAQRGTDTQYF
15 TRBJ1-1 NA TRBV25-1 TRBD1 TGTGCCAGCAGTGAACCCGGACAGGGCGACACTGAAGCTTTCTTT CASSEPGQGDTEAFF
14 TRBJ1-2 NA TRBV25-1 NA TGTGCCAGCAGTGAACTTCGGGGAGAAGGTGGCTACACCTTC CASSELRGEGGYTF
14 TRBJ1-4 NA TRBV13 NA TGTGCCAGCAGCTTGCGGATGTCTGATGAAAAACTGTTTTTT CASSLRMSDEKLFF
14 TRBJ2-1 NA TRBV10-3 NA TGTGCCAGCAGTTACTCAGGCAGGGGCGATGAGCAGTTCTTC CASSYSGRGDEQFF
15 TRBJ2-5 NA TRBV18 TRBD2 TGTGCCAGCTCACCGCAGCGGGGGGGGCAAGAGACCCAGTACTTC CASSPQRGGQETQYF
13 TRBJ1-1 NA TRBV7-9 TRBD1 TGTGCCGGACTGACAGGGGGGAACACTGAAGCTTTCTTT CAGLTGGNTEAFF
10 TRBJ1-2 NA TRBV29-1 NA TGCAGCGTTTGGACCGGCGGCTACACCTTC CSVWTGGYTF
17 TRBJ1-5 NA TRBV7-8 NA TGTGCCAGCAGCTGGTCGGGGGAAGGGGCTCGCAATCAGCCCCAGCATTTT CASSWSGEGARNQPQHF
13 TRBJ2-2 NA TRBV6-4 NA TGTGCCAGCAGTTACCGAGGCACCGGGGAGCTGTTTTTT CASSYRGTGELFF
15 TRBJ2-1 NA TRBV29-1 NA TGCAGCGTTGATCCCCGGACAGACTCCGTAGGTGAGCAGTTCTTC CSVDPRTDSVGEQFF
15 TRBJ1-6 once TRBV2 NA TGTGCCAGCAGTGCCGCGATAGGGTTTAATTCACCCCTCCACTTT CASSAAIGFNSPLHF
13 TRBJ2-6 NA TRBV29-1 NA TGCAGCGTTGCCTGGTCCGGGGCCAACGTCCTGACTTTC CSVAWSGANVLTF
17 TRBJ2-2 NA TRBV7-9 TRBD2 TGTGCCAGCAGCGCCCGACGATCCGTAGCGGGGACCGGGGAGCTGTTTTTT CASSARRSVAGTGELFF
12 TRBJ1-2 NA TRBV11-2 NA TGTGCCAGCAGTTCTCCGGGGAATGGCTACACCTTC CASSSPGNGYTF
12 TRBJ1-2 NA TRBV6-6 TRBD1 TGTGCCAGCAGTTGGGGACAGGGGGGCTACACCTTC CASSWGQGGYTF
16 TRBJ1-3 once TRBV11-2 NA TGTGCCAGCAGCCCGTCGCGCGGGAGCTCTGGAAACACCATATATTTT CASSPSRGSSGNTIYF
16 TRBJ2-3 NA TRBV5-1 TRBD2 TGCGCCAGCAGCTTGGTGTCTACTGGGGGGGCAGATACGCAGTATTTT CASSLVSTGGADTQYF
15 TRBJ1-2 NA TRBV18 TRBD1 TGTGCCAGCTCACTCTACCTAACAGGGGACTATGGCTACACCTTC CASSLYLTGDYGYTF
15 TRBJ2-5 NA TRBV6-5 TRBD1 TGTGCCAGCAGTTACTCACGACAGGGGGGAGAGACCCAGTACTTC CASSYSRQGGETQYF
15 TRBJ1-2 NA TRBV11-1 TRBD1 TGTGCCAGCAGCCCGAGGGACAGGGTTGTAGGTGGCTACACCTTC CASSPRDRVVGGYTF
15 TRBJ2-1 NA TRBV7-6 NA TGTGCCAGCAGCCCTGAGGCTTCTACCTACAATGAGCAGTTCTTC CASSPEASTYNEQFF
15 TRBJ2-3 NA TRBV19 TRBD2 TGTGCCACTTCATTCGGGTTAGCGGGAGCAAATACGCAGTATTTT CATSFGLAGANTQYF
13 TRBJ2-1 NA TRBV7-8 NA TGTGCCAGCAGCTCCCGGGGAAACAATGAGCAGTTCTTC CASSSRGNNEQFF
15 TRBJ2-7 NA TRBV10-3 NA TGTGCCATCAGTGAAGATTCGGGGTCATCCTACGAGCAGTACTTC CAISEDSGSSYEQYF
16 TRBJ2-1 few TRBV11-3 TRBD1 TGTGCCAGCAGCATCAGGACAGGGGGATCCTACAATGAGCAGTTCTTC CASSIRTGGSYNEQFF
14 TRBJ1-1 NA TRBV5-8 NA TGTGCCAACACACTACAGGGATGGAACACTGAAGCTTTCTTT CANTLQGWNTEAFF
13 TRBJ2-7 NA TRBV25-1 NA TGTGCCAGCAGTGAAAGCAAGATCCACGAGCAGTACTTC CASSESKIHEQYF
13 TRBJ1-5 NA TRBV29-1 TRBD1 TGCAGCGTTGGACAGGGTGTGAGGGGGACCCAGCATTTT CSVGQGVRGTQHF
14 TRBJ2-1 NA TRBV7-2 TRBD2 TGTGCCAGCAGCTTAAGTCGGACTAGCGACGAGCAGTTCTTC CASSLSRTSDEQFF
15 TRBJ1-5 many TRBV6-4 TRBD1 TGTGCCAGCAGGGGGGACAGGGGCTCCAATCAGCCCCAGCATTTT CASRGDRGSNQPQHF
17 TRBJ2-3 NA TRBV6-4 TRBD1 TGTGCCAGCAGTCCGGGACAGGGAACCTCTAGCACAGATACGCAGTATTTT CASSPGQGTSSTDTQYF
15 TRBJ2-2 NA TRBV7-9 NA TGTGCCAGCAGCAAGCTCGGGAACGGGGTCGGGGAGCTGTTTTTT CASSKLGNGVGELFF
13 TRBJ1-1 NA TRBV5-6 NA TGTGCCAGCACCCTCGACAGGAACACTGAAGCTTTCTTT CASTLDRNTEAFF
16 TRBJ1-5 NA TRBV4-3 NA TGCGCCAGCAGCCAAGCTGAGGGCCGGGGCAATCAGCCCCAGCATTTT CASSQAEGRGNQPQHF
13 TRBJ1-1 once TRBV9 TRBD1 TGTGCCAGCAGCCCCACAGGGGGGACTGAAGCTTTCTTT CASSPTGGTEAFF
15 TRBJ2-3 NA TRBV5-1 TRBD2 TGCGCCAGCAGCTTGATAGTAGCGGGAGGCGATACGCAGTATTTT CASSLIVAGGDTQYF
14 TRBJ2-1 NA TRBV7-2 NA TGTGCCAGCAGCTTTCGTGGTTTATACAATGAGCAGTTCTTC CASSFRGLYNEQFF